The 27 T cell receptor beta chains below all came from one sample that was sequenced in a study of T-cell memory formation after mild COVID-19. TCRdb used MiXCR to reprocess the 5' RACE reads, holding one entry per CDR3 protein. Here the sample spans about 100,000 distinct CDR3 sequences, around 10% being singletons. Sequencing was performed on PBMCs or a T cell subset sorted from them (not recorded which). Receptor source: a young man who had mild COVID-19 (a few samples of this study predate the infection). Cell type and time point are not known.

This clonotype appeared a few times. The CDR3 reads CASSQGGVDTEAFF. For the CDR3, the DNA is TGCGCCAGCAGCCAAGGTGGGGTGGACACTGAAGCTTTCTTT. V gene TRBV4-1 combines with J gene TRBJ1-1; D gene unclear. Germline loops: CDR1 MGHRA, CDR2 YSYEKL. Trimming removed 1 base from V and 3 bases from J, with 9 bases in between. This CDR3 has 14 residues.

This CDR3 is CSARGGETDTQYF. CDR3 bases: TGCAGTGCTAGAGGGGGGGAAACAGATACGCAGTATTTT. The V gene is TRBV20-1, the J gene TRBJ2-3; tentatively, D is TRBD2 (6 bases). The CDR3 totals 13 residues. V was pared by 1 base and J by 3 bases, with 8 bases between. The V gene's germline CDR1 is DFQATT and CDR2 SNEGSKA (reference sequence).

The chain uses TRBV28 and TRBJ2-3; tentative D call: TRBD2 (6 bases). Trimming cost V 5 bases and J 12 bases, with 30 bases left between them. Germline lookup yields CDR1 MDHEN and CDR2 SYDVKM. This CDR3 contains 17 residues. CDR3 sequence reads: CASSPPAVLLGRRPQYF. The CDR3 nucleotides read TGTGCCAGCAGTCCTCCGGCCGTGCTCTTAGGGAGGAGACCCCAGTATTTT.

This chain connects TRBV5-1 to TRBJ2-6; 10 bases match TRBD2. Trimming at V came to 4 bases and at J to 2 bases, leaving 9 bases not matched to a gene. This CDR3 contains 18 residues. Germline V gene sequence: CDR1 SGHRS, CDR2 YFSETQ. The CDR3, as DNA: TGCGCCAGCAGCCACACAGCGGGGGGGCCGACTGGGGCCAACGTCCTGACTTTC. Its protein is CASSHTAGGPTGANVLTF.

CDR3 nucleotide sequence: TGCGCCAGCAGCTTGGGGGGAAACGATGGCTACACCTTC. Its protein is CASSLGGNDGYTF. The genes are TRBV5-1 and TRBJ1-2; D not resolved. V lost 0 bases to trimming and J lost 6 bases, with 9 bases between them. The V gene's germline CDR1 is SGHRS and CDR2 YFSETQ. The CDR3 length is 13 residues.

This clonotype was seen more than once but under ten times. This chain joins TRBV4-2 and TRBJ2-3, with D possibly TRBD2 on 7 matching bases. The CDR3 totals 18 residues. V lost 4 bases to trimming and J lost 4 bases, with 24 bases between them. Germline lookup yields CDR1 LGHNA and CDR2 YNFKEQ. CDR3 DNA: TGTGCCAGCAGCCGAAATCGGGGTTGGGGGGGGCAGGCAGATACGCAGTATTTT. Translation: CASSRNRGWGGQADTQYF.

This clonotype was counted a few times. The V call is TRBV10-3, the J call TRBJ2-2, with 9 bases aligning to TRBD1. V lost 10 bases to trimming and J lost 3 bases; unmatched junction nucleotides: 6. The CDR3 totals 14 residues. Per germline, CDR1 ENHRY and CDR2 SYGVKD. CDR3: CATNRGPYTGELFF. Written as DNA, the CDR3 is TGTGCCACCAACAGGGGGCCCTACACCGGGGAGCTGTTTTTT.

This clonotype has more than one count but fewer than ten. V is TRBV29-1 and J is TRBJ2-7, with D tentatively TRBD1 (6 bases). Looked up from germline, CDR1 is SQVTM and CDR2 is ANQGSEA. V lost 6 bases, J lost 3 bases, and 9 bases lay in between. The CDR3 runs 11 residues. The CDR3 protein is CSVGTNYEQYF. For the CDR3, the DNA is TGCAGCGTGGGGACAAACTACGAGCAGTACTTC.

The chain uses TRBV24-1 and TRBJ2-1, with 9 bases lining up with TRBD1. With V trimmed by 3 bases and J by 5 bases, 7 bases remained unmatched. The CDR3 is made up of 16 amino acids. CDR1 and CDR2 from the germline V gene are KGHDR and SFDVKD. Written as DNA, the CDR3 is TGTGCCACCAGTGATCCGGACAGGGGACACCACAATGAGCAGTTCTTC. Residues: CATSDPDRGHHNEQFF.

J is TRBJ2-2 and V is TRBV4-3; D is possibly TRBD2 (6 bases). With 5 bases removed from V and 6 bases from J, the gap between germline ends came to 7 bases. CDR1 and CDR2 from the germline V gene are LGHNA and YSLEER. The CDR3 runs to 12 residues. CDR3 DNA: TGCGCCAGCAGCACGGGAGCCGGGGAGCTGTTTTTT. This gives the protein CASSTGAGELFF.

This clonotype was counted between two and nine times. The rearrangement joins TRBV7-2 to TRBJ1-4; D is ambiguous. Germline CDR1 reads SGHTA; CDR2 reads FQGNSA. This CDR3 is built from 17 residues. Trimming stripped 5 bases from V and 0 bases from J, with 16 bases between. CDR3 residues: CASSPRPIYATNEKLFF. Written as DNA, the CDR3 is TGTGCCAGCAGCCCCCGCCCCATTTATGCAACTAATGAAAAACTGTTTTTT.

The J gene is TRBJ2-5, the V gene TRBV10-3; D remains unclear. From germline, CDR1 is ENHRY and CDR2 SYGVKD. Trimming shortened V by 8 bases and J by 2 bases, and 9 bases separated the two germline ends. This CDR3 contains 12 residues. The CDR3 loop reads CAILGEQETQYF. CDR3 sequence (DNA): TGTGCCATCCTTGGAGAGCAAGAGACCCAGTACTTC.

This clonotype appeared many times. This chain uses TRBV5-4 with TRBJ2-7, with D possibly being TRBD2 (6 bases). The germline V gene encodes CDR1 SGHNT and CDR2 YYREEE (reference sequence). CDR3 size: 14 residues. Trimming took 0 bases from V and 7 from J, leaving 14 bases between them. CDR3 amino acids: CASSLGVSAGEQYF. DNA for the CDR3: TGTGCCAGCAGCTTGGGGGTCTCCGCGGGGGAGCAGTACTTC.

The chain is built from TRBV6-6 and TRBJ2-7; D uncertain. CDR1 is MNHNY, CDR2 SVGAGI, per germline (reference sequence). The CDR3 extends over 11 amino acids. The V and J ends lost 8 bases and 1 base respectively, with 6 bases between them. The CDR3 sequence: CASYESYEQYF. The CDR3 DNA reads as TGTGCCAGCTATGAGTCCTACGAGCAGTACTTC.

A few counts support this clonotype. The CDR3 here is CASSSTGGQGTGELFF. In nucleotides, the CDR3 is TGTGCCAGCAGCAGCACAGGGGGCCAGGGCACCGGGGAGCTGTTTTTT. V and J are TRBV12-3 or TRBV12-4 and TRBJ2-2; 9 positions match TRBD1. The CDR3 is 16 residues long. Trimming removed 6 bases from V and 4 bases from J; junction bases left unmatched: 9.

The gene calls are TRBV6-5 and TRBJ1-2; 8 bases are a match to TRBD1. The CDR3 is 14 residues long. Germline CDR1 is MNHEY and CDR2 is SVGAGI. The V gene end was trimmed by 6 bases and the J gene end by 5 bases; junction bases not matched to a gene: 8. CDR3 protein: CASSPGTGYYGYTF. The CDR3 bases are TGTGCCAGCAGCCCCGGGACAGGCTATTATGGCTACACCTTC.

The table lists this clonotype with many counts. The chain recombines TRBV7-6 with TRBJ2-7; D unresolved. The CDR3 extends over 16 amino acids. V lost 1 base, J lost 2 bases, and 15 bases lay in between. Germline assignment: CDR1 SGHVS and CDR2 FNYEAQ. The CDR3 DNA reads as TGTGCCAGCAGCTTAGAGTCTAACGTCCCCGCCTACGAGCAGTACTTC. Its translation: CASSLESNVPAYEQYF.

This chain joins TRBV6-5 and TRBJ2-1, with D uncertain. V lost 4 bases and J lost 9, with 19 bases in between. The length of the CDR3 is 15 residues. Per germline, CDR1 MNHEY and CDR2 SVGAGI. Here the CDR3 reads CASSFRVPPGGEQFF. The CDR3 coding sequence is TGTGCCAGCAGTTTCCGGGTCCCTCCCGGCGGTGAGCAGTTCTTC.

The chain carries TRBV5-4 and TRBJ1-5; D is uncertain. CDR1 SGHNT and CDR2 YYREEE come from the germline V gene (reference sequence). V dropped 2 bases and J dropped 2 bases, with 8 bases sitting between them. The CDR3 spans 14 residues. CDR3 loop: CASSFWGGNQPQHF. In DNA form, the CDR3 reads TGTGCCAGCAGCTTCTGGGGTGGCAATCAGCCCCAGCATTTT.

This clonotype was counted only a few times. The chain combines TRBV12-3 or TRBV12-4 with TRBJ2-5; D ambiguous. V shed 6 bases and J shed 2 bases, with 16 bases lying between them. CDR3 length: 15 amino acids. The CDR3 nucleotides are TGTGCCAGCAGCTACGGCGCGGTTCCACAAGAGACCCAGTACTTC. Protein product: CASSYGAVPQETQYF.

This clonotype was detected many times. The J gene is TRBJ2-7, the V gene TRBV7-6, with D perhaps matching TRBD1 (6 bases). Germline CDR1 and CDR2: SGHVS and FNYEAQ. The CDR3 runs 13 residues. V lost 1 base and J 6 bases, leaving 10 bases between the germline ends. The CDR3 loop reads CASSLGQGLEQYV. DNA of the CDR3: TGTGCCAGCAGCTTAGGGCAGGGGCTCGAGCAGTACGTC.

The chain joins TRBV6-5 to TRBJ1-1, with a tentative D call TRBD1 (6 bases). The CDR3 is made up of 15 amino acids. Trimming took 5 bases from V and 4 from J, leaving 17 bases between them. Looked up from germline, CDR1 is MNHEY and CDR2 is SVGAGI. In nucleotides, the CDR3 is TGTGCCAGCAGTACCCCAGGGGATGCGATCACTGAAGCTTTCTTT. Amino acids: CASSTPGDAITEAFF.

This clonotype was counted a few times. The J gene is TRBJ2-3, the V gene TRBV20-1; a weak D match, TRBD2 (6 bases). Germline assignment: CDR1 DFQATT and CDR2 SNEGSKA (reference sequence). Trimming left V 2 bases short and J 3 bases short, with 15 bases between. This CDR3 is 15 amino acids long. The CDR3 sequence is CSARPRLDSTDTQYF. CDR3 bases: TGCAGTGCTAGACCGAGACTAGATTCGACAGATACGCAGTATTTT.

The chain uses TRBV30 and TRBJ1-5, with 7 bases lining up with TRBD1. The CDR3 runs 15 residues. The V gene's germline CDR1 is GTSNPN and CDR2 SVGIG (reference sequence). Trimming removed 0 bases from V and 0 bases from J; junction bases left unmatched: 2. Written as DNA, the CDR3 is TGTGCCTGGAGTGTAGGGACAGCTAGCAATCAGCCCCAGCATTTT. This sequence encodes CAWSVGTASNQPQHF.

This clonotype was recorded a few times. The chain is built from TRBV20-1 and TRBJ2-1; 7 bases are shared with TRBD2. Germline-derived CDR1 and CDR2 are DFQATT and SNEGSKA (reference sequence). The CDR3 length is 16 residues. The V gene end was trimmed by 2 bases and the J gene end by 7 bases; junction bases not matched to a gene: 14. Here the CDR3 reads CSARNLAVTTGNEQFF. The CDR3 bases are TGCAGTGCTAGAAATCTAGCGGTGACTACGGGGAATGAGCAGTTCTTC.

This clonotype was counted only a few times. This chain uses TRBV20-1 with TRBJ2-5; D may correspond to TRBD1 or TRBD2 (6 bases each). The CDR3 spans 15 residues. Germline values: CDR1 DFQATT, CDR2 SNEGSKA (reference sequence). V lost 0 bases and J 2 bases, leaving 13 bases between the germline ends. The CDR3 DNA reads TGCAGTGCTAGAGATAGAGGGGGGAGGCAAGAGACCCAGTACTTC. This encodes CSARDRGGRQETQYF.

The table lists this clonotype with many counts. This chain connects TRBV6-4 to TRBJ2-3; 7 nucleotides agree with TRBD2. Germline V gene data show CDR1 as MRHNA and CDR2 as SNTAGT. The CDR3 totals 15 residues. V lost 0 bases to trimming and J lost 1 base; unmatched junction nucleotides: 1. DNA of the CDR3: TGTGCCAGCAGTGACTCGAGCGGGGGCACAGATACGCAGTATTTT. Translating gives CASSDSSGGTDTQYF.